The 21 T cell receptor beta chains listed next were all sequenced from one sample in a study of early T cells in non-severe SARS-CoV-2 infection. TCRdb redid the calling of the 5' RACE reads with MiXCR, one entry per CDR3 protein. The sample holds about 44,000 distinct CDR3 sequences; 20% to 25% are singletons and the top ten take 4.6%. The sequences come from whole blood, collected at baseline. These receptors all come from an adult who was a healthcare worker with PCR-confirmed SARS-CoV-2 infection or an uninfected control (not recorded which).

The rearrangement uses TRBV20-1 and TRBJ1-1; D call uncertain. The V and J ends lost 5 bases and 1 base respectively, with 17 bases between them. CDR1 is DFQATT, CDR2 SNEGSKA, per germline (reference sequence). The CDR3 totals 15 residues. CDR3 protein: CSARAPRQSNTEAFF. The CDR3 coding sequence is TGCAGTGCTCGAGCCCCGCGTCAATCGAACACTGAAGCTTTCTTT.

The chain combines TRBV6-2 or TRBV6-3 with TRBJ2-3, with a tentative D call TRBD2 (5 bases). Per germline, CDR1 MNHEY and CDR2 SVGEGT. The V gene lost 7 bases and the J gene lost 0 bases, with 8 bases spanning the gap. The CDR3 totals 13 residues. The CDR3 spells CASTDSSTDTQYF. The CDR3 region has the DNA TGTGCCAGCACGGACTCCAGCACAGATACGCAGTATTTT.

The V call is TRBV6-2 or TRBV6-3, the J call TRBJ1-1; D possibly corresponds to TRBD1 (5 bases). The length of the CDR3 is 15 residues. V gave up 5 bases and J gave up 1 base, with 14 bases separating them. Germline V CDR1 and CDR2: MNHEY, SVGEGT. CDR3 region: CASSPLDSRNTEAFF. The CDR3 nucleotides are TGTGCCAGCAGTCCCCTAGACAGCCGGAACACTGAAGCTTTCTTT.

The gene calls are TRBV24-1 and TRBJ2-1; TRBD2 agrees at 11 bases. Germline V CDR1 and CDR2: KGHDR, SFDVKD. V shed 2 bases and J 6 bases; nucleotides not matched to a gene: 5. CDR3 length: 16 residues. CDR3 loop: CATSDSLAGGLNEQFF. CDR3 DNA: TGTGCCACCAGTGATTCCCTAGCGGGGGGCCTCAATGAGCAGTTCTTC.

For this clonotype: At one of its ends the junction is not consistent with the germline gene, which may arise from a read error. CDR3 sequence (DNA): TGCGCCAGCAGTTTGGCTGCGCTGGATTCACCCCTCCACTTT. It is translated as CASSLAALDSPLHF. The J gene is TRBJ1-6, the V gene TRBV5-1; D ambiguous. Germline assignment: CDR1 SGHRS and CDR2 YFSETQ. There are 14 residues in the CDR3.

The chain recombines TRBV7-6 with TRBJ2-3, with TRBD1 identical over 7 bases. Germline V gene sequence: CDR1 SGHVS, CDR2 FNYEAQ. J gave up 4 bases and V 4 bases, and 2 bases lay outside the gene matches. This CDR3 spans 13 amino acids. CDR3 sequence: CASSSQGADTQYF. For the CDR3, the DNA is TGTGCCAGCAGCTCCCAGGGGGCAGATACGCAGTATTTT.

V is TRBV12-3 or TRBV12-4 and J is TRBJ1-5; D is uncertain. This CDR3 is built from 13 residues. V shed 3 bases and J shed 4 bases, with 7 bases lying between them. CDR3: CASSLSLNQPQHF. In DNA, the CDR3 is TGTGCCAGCAGTTTGAGCCTAAATCAGCCCCAGCATTTT.

CDR3 coding DNA: TGTGCCAGCAGCATGACAGATATCTATGGCTACACCTTC. The encoded protein is CASSMTDIYGYTF. J is TRBJ1-2 and V is TRBV12-3 or TRBV12-4; TRBD1 might be the D (5 bases). Trimming removed 6 bases at V and 4 bases at J, with 12 bases between. This CDR3 is built from 13 residues.

V usage is TRBV19 and J usage is TRBJ1-4, with 11 positions matching TRBD1. The CDR3 contains 15 residues. The germline V gene encodes CDR1 LNHDA and CDR2 SQIVND (reference sequence). The J segment lost 7 bases and the V segment lost 9 bases, leaving 10 bases of the junction unmatched. CDR3 region: CASRPGDRGAEKLFF. CDR3 DNA sequence: TGTGCCAGCAGACCGGGGGACAGGGGGGCTGAAAAACTGTTTTTT.

This clonotype has only a few counts. CDR3 sequence: CASSLSGTGELFF. The CDR3 nucleotides read TGTGCCAGCAGCTTATCGGGCACCGGGGAGCTGTTTTTT. The chain combines TRBV7-3 with TRBJ2-2, with D unresolved. Germline V gene lookup returns CDR1 SGHTA and CDR2 FQGTGA. CDR3 size: 13 residues. The V gene lost 2 bases and the J gene lost 4 bases, with 5 bases spanning the gap.

This clonotype came up a few times. The genes are TRBV29-1 and TRBJ2-3; 8 positions agree with TRBD1. Germline CDR1 SQVTM, CDR2 ANQGSEA. Trimming took 1 base from V and 5 from J; bases not matched to a gene: 5. The length of the CDR3 is 14 residues. The CDR3 protein is CSVEGTGRGDTQYF. In DNA, the CDR3 is TGCAGCGTTGAAGGGACAGGGCGTGGAGATACGCAGTATTTT.

This sequence joins TRBV7-6 and TRBJ2-7; perhaps TRBD2 as D (6 bases). The CDR3 sequence is 15 residues long. CDR1 is SGHVS, CDR2 FNYEAQ, per germline. V was clipped by 4 bases and J by 0 bases, with 13 bases between them. CDR3 DNA: TGTGCCAGCAGCTCGGGGGACCTATACTCCTACGAGCAGTACTTC. Protein: CASSSGDLYSYEQYF.

This rearrangement joins TRBV7-6 to TRBJ2-2; unclear D gene. Germline assignment: CDR1 SGHVS and CDR2 FNYEAQ. Trimming removed 5 bases at V and 2 bases at J, with 21 bases between. The CDR3 extends over 18 amino acids. CDR3 DNA sequence: TGTGCCAGCAGCCCCTCGCCTGGGCATTCCCTTAACACCGGGGAGCTGTTTTTT. Its translation: CASSPSPGHSLNTGELFF.

This chain links TRBV6-5 with TRBJ1-2, with D possibly matching TRBD1 (6 bases). The CDR3 is made up of 16 amino acids. Germline V gene sequence: CDR1 MNHEY, CDR2 SVGAGI. Trimming cost V 1 base and J 0 bases, with 12 bases left between them. The CDR3 spells CASSYFGTSSNYGYTF. CDR3 nucleotides: TGTGCCAGCAGTTACTTTGGGACATCCTCTAACTATGGCTACACCTTC.

This clonotype was seen at least ten times. The rearrangement uses TRBV6-2 or TRBV6-3 and TRBJ2-1; TRBD2 matches at 8 bases. This CDR3 has 16 amino acids. Germline loops: CDR1 MNHEY, CDR2 SVGEGT. J gave up 8 bases and V 2 bases, and 11 bases lay outside the gene matches. This chain's CDR3 is CASSYGGGPSTHEQFF. The CDR3 DNA follows: TGTGCCAGCAGTTACGGCGGGGGGCCCTCAACGCATGAGCAGTTCTTC.

The V call is TRBV5-1, the J call TRBJ2-7; D gene uncertain. CDR3 size: 14 residues. Trimming pared 3 bases from V and 0 bases from J, leaving 10 bases between. Per germline, CDR1 SGHRS and CDR2 YFSETQ. The chain's CDR3 is CASSSDVSSYEQYF. The CDR3, as DNA: TGCGCCAGCAGCTCGGACGTAAGCTCCTACGAGCAGTACTTC.

The V and J genes are TRBV5-8 and TRBJ2-7, with D perhaps matching TRBD2 (7 bases). The CDR3 runs to 13 residues. Germline V gives CDR1 SGHTS, CDR2 YDEGEE. V was pared by 7 bases and J by 4 bases, with 15 bases between. The CDR3 coding sequence is TGTGCCAGCGCGCGGGGGCGTAAATACGAGCAGTACTTC. Translated: CASARGRKYEQYF.

This chain's CDR3 is CASSQDRARETQYF. Written as DNA, the CDR3 is TGTGCCAGCAGCCAGGACAGGGCGAGAGAGACCCAGTACTTC. V usage is TRBV6-2 or TRBV6-3 and J usage is TRBJ2-5, with 8 positions matching TRBD1. J gave up 4 bases and V 6 bases, and 7 bases lay outside the gene matches. The germline gives CDR1 MNHEY, CDR2 SVGEGT. The CDR3 is 14 residues long.

This clonotype appeared a few times. The V gene is TRBV19, the J gene TRBJ2-3, with D possibly TRBD2 on 5 matching bases. Looked up from germline, CDR1 is LNHDA and CDR2 is SQIVND (reference sequence). This CDR3 is 15 amino acids long. The V gene lost 4 bases and the J gene lost 4 bases, with 15 bases spanning the gap. CDR3 residues: CASSTAGLASDTQYF. The CDR3 nucleotides are TGTGCCAGTAGTACTGCGGGTCTAGCTTCAGATACGCAGTATTTT. Full variable domain (rest looked up from reference TRBV19 and TRBJ2-3): DGGITQSPKYLFRKEGQNVTLSCEQNLNHDAMYWYRQDPGQGLRLIYYSQIVNDFQKGDIAEGYSVSREKKESFPLTVTSAQKNPTAFYLCASSTAGLASDTQYFGPGTRLTVL.

The chain is built from TRBV11-3 and TRBJ2-1; D remains ambiguous. The length of the CDR3 is 17 residues. Deletions cut 0 bases from V and 5 bases from J, with 17 bases between. CDR1 is SGHNT, CDR2 YENEEA, per germline. The CDR3 DNA is TGTGCCAGCAGCTTAGATCACCCATACTCGGTCAACAATGAGCAGTTCTTC. It is translated as CASSLDHPYSVNNEQFF. Combining the CDR3 with reference TRBV11-3 and TRBJ2-1 gives the whole variable domain EAGVVQSPRYKIIEKKQPVAFWCNPISGHNTLYWYLQNLGQGPELLIRYENEEAVDDSQLPKDRFSAERLKGVDSTLKIQPAELGDSAVYLCASSLDHPYSVNNEQFFGPGTRLTVL.

This clonotype was found many times. The chain links TRBV7-9 to TRBJ2-1, with 8 bases that match TRBD2. V was pared by 5 bases and J by 3 bases, with 9 bases of the junction left unmatched. CDR1 SEHNR and CDR2 FQNEAQ come from the germline V gene (reference sequence). This CDR3 is built from 16 residues. The CDR3 nucleotides are TGTGCCAGCAGCCACCTGGCGGGGGGCTTCTACAATGAGCAGTTCTTC. This gives the protein CASSHLAGGFYNEQFF.